The present T cell receptor beta chain was sequenced within a study of cytotoxic CD8 clonotypes in ibrutinib-treated CLL. At the level of the study: Response material was collected after a median about 12 months of treatment, range 6 to 36.

Cryopreserved PBMCs supplied roughly 2.1 micrograms of genomic DNA for TCR beta libraries. Trimming cost V 0 bases and J 6 bases, with 12 bases left between them. Germline V gene data show CDR1 as SGHAT and CDR2 as FQNNGV. This CDR3 has 15 amino acids. Generated by immunoSEQ multiplex PCR, the TCRdb table keeps only in-frame clones and is missing some. The sample consists of more than 12,000 clones, 55% to 75% of them appearing once. The source material was PBMCs, sampled before ibrutinib treatment. The sequence came from a human donor with chronic lymphocytic leukemia. V is TRBV11-2 and J is TRBJ2-1, with D possibly called TRBD1 or TRBD2 (5 bases each). The CDR3 here is CASSLDKGSGNEQFF. CDR3 nucleotide sequence: TGTGCCAGCAGCTTAGATAAGGGGAGCGGCAATGAGCAGTTCTTC.